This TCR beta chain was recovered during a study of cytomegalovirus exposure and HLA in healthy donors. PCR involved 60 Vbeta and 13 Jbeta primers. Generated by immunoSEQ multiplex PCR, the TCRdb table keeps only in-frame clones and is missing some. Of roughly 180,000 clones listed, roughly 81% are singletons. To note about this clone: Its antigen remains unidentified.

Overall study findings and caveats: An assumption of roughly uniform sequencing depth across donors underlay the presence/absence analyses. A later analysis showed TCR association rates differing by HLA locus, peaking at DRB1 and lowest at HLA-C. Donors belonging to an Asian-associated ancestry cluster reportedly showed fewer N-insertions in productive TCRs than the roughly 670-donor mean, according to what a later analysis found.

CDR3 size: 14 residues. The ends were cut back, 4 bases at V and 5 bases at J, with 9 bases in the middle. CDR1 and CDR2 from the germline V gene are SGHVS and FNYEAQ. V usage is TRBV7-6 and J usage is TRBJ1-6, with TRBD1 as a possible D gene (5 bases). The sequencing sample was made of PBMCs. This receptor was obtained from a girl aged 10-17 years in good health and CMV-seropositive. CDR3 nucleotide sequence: TGTGCCAGCAGCTCGAGGACAAATAATTCACCCCTCCACTTT. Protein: CASSSRTNNSPLHF.